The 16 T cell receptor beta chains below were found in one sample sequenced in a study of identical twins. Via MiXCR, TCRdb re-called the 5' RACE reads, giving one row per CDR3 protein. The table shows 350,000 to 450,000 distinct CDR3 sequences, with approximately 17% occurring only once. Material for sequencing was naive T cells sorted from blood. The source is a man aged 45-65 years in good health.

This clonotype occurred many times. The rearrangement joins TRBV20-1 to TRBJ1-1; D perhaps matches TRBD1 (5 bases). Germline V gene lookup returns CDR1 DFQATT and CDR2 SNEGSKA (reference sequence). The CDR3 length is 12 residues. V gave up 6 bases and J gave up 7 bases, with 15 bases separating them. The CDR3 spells CSALSWGGEAFF. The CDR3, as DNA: TGCAGTGCGCTCTCCTGGGGCGGTGAAGCTTTCTTT.

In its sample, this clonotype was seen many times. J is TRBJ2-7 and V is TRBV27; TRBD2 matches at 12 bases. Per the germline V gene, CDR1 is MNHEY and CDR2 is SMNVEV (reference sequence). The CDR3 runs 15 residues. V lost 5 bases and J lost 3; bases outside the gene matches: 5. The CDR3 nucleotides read TGTGCCAGCAGTCCGACTAGCGGGAGCCTCTACGAGCAGTACTTC. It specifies CASSPTSGSLYEQYF.

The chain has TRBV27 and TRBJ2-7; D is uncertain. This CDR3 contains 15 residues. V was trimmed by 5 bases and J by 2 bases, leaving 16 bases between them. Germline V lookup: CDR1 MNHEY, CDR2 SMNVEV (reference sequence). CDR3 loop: CASSPTLPGAYEQYF. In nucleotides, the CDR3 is TGTGCCAGCAGTCCCACCCTGCCGGGTGCCTACGAGCAGTACTTC.

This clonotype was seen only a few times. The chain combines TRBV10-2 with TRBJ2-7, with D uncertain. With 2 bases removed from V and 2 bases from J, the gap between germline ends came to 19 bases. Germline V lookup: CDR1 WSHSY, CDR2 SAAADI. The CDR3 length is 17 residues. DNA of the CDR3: TGCGCCAGCAGTGAGCCATACAGAATCGGCGGCGCCTACGAGCAGTACTTC. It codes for CASSEPYRIGGAYEQYF.

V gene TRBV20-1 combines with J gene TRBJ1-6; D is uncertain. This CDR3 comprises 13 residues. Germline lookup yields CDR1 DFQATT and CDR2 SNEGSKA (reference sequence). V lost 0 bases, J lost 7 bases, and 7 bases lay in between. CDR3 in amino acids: CSARDGRNSPLHF. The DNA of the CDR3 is TGCAGTGCTAGAGACGGGAGGAATTCACCCCTCCACTTT.

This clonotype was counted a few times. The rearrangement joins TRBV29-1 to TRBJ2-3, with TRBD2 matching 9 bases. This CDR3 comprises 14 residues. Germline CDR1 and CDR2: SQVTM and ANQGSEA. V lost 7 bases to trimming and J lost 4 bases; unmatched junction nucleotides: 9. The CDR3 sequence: CSAFGLASADTQYF. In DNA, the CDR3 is TGCAGCGCCTTTGGACTAGCGTCCGCAGATACGCAGTATTTT.

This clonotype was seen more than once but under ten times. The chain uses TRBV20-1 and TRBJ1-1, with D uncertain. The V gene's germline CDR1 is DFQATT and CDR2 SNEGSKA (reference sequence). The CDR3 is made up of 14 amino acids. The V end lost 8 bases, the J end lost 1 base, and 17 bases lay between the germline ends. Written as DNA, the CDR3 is TGCAGTCCAGAACGAGGAGGGCAGAACACTGAAGCTTTCTTT. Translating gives CSPERGGQNTEAFF.

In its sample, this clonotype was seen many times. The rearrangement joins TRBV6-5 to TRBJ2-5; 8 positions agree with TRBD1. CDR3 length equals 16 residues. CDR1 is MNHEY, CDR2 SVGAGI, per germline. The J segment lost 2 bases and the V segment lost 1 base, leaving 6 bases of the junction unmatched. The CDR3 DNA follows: TGTGCCAGCAGTTACTTCGAGACAGGGGAACAAGAGACCCAGTACTTC. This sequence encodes CASSYFETGEQETQYF.

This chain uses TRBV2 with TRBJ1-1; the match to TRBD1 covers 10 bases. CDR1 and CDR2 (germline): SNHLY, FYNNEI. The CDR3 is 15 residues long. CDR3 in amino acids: CASGFTGTGDTEAFF. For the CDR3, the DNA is TGTGCAAGCGGTTTCACCGGGACAGGGGACACTGAAGCTTTCTTT.

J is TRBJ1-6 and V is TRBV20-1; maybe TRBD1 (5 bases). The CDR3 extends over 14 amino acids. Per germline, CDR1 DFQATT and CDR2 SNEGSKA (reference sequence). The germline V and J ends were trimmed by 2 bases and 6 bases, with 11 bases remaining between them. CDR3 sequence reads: CSARTGLGNSPLHF. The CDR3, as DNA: TGCAGTGCTAGAACGGGACTGGGTAATTCACCCCTCCACTTT.

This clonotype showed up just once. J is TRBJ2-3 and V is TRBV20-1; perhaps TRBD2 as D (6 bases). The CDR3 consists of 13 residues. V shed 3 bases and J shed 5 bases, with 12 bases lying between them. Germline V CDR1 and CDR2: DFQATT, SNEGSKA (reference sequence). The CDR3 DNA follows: TGCAGTGCTAGGGGCGGTAGCGGAGATACGCAGTATTTT. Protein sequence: CSARGGSGDTQYF.

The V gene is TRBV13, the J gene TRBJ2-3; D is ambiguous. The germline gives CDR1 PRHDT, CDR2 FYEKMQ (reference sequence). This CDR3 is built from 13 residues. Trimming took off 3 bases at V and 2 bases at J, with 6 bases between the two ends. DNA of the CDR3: TGTGCCAGCAGCTTCCGCAACACAGATACGCAGTATTTT. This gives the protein CASSFRNTDTQYF.

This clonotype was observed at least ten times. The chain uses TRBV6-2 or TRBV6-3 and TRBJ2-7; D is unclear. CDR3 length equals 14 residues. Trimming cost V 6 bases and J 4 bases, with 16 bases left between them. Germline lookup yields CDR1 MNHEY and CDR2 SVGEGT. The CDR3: CASSHPPPQYEQYF. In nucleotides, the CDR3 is TGTGCCAGCAGCCATCCACCACCACAGTACGAGCAGTACTTC.

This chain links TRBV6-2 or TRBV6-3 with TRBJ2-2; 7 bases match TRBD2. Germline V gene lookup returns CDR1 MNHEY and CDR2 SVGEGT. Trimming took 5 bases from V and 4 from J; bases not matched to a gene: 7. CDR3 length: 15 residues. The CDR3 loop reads CASSVGTTFTGELFF. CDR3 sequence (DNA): TGTGCCAGCAGTGTCGGGACTACCTTCACCGGGGAGCTGTTTTTT.

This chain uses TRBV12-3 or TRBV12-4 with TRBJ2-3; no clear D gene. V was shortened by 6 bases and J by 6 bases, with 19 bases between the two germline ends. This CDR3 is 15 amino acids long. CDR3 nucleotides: TGTGCCAGCAGACCCCAAGAAGGTTTCTCTGATACGCAGTATTTT. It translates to CASRPQEGFSDTQYF.

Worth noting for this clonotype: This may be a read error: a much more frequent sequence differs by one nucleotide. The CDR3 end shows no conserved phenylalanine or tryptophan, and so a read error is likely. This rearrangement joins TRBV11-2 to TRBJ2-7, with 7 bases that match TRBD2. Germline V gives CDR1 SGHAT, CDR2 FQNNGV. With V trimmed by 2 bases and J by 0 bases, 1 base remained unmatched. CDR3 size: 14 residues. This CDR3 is CASSLRTSSYEQYS. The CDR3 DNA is TGTGCCAGCAGCTTAAGGACTAGCTCCTACGAGCAGTACTCC.